These T cell receptor beta chains were read from a single sample in a study of blood T cell repertoires in COVID-19. Only in-frame clones appear in the TCRdb table, and some are missing; sequencing was by immunoSEQ multiplex PCR. The top ten clones hold 4.5% to 6% of a sample with approximately 220,000 clones, around 84% of them seen once. Sequencing used peripheral blood. The receptors shown here come from a woman aged 60-75 years who had recovered from COVID-19. CDR3s include the opening cysteine and the closing phenylalanine or tryptophan. The D gene is left open where the match is weak. Clone size is stated in some rows and not others, as once, few, many or a class when expanded.

>-|-|TRBV28|TRBJ1-2
CASSFTGRSYGYTF
TGTGCCAGCAGTTTCACAGGGAGAAGCTATGGCTACACCTTC
>-|-|TRBV5-4|TRBJ2-3
CASSPGGTDTQYF
TGTGCCAGCAGCCCCGGGGGCACAGATACGCAGTATTTT
>TRBD1|-|TRBV7-8|TRBJ1-6
CASSLQGVRSPLHF
TGTGCCAGCAGCTTGCAGGGGGTTCGTTCACCCCTCCACTTT
>-|-|TRBV19|TRBJ1-5
CASTGDSNQPQHF
TGTGCCAGTACGGGGGATAGCAATCAGCCCCAGCATTTT
>TRBD1|-|TRBV5-1|TRBJ1-3
CASSVTQGAVGNTIYF
TGCGCCAGCAGCGTAACGCAGGGGGCGGTTGGAAACACCATATATTTT
>-|-|TRBV6-2/TRBV6-3|TRBJ2-7
CASSYRTAIYEQYF
TGTGCCAGCAGCTATAGGACAGCTATCTACGAGCAGTACTTC
>-|-|TRBV6-5|TRBJ2-1
CASRSRNEQFF
TGTGCCAGCAGGTCCCGCAATGAGCAGTTCTTC
>-|-|TRBV18|TRBJ1-5
CASSPTSGGGNQPQHF
TGTGCCAGCTCACCGACGTCGGGGGGAGGCAATCAGCCCCAGCATTTT
>TRBD1|-|TRBV14|TRBJ2-3
CASSYRGSDTQYF
TGTGCCAGCAGCTACAGGGGCTCGGATACGCAGTATTTT
>-|-|TRBV4-1|TRBJ2-1
CASSLGYEQFF
TGCGCCAGCAGCCTCGGGTATGAGCAGTTCTTC
>TRBD2|once|TRBV9|TRBJ2-3
CASSAEAGGNTDTQYF
TGTGCCAGCAGCGCCGAAGCGGGGGGTAACACAGATACGCAGTATTTT
>-|-|TRBV4-3|TRBJ2-7
CASSQGPGSSYEQYF
TGCGCCAGCAGCCAAGGGCCAGGGTCGAGCTACGAGCAGTACTTC
>TRBD1|once|TRBV20-1|TRBJ2-3
CSASAAGTGTSTDTQYF
TGCAGTGCTAGTGCGGCCGGGACAGGGACTAGCACAGATACGCAGTATTTT
>TRBD1|-|TRBV5-1|TRBJ1-2
CASSSGQTYGYTF
TGCGCCAGCAGCTCGGGACAGACCTATGGCTACACCTTC
>-|-|TRBV9|TRBJ1-1
CASSVRRDPGAEAFF
TGTGCCAGCAGCGTTCGACGGGACCCGGGGGCTGAAGCTTTCTTT
>TRBD2|-|TRBV28|TRBJ2-7
CASSLPLAGTYEQYF
TGTGCCAGCAGTTTACCGCTAGCGGGGACCTACGAGCAGTACTTC
>-|-|TRBV20-1|TRBJ1-2
CSASGAGYGYTF
TGCAGTGCTAGTGGGGCAGGGTATGGCTACACCTTC
>-|-|TRBV7-2|TRBJ1-1
CASSPDLDTEAFF
TGTGCCAGCAGCCCCGACTTAGACACTGAAGCTTTCTTT
>TRBD2|few|TRBV7-8|TRBJ2-1
CASSLGRRTSGKSSYNEQFF
TGTGCCAGCAGCTTAGGCCGGAGGACTAGCGGGAAGAGCTCCTACAATGAGCAGTTCTTC
>-|-|TRBV7-9|TRBJ1-5
CASSQRRDQPQHF
TGTGCCAGCAGCCAGAGGAGGGATCAGCCCCAGCATTTT
>-|few|TRBV10-3|TRBJ1-2
CAISSPEGQGGDGYTF
TGTGCCATCAGTTCACCTGAGGGGCAGGGCGGGGATGGCTACACCTTC
>TRBD1|-|TRBV7-9|TRBJ1-4
CASSARQGSTNEKLFF
TGTGCCAGCAGCGCCCGACAGGGATCAACTAATGAAAAACTGTTTTTT
>-|-|TRBV6-4|TRBJ1-2
CASSDRGGRYTF
TGTGCCAGCAGTGACAGGGGTGGGCGCTACACCTTC
>TRBD2|-|TRBV19|TRBJ2-3
CASRTSGSTDTQYF
TGTGCCAGTAGGACTAGCGGAAGCACAGATACGCAGTATTTT
>-|-|TRBV11-1|TRBJ2-2
CASSWGRDTGELFF
TGTGCCAGCAGCTGGGGCAGGGACACCGGGGAGCTGTTTTTT